This T cell receptor beta chain is drawn from a study of blood T cell repertoires in COVID-19. Study in general: Spain, Italy and the United States supplied samples that represented acute and convalescent COVID-19. T cells, B-cell-depleted T cells, or PBMCs supplied cDNA or gDNA.

Authors' data handling: Reference gene primers were amplified, and this amplification served to estimate nucleated cell counts. The repertoire was sequenced with immunoSEQ multiplex PCR; TCRdb's copy has only in-frame clones and lacks some. The V and J calls and the clone size are those of that table, but D and trimming were determined from the DNA. The sample has around 130,000 clones; approximately 77% are singletons. V was clipped by 5 bases and J by 0 bases; unmatched bases: 18. The CDR3 loop spans 20 amino acids. The germline gives CDR1 LNHNV, CDR2 YYDKDF (reference sequence). The TCR comes from a man of 80 years or more with acute or convalescent COVID-19. The sample comprised peripheral blood. V gene TRBV15 combines with J gene TRBJ1-4; the match to TRBD1 covers 7 bases. The CDR3 DNA follows: TGTGCCACCAGCGGACGACAGGGATTGGTGACCGTTGCAACTAATGAAAAACTGTTTTTT. Translated, it gives CATSGRQGLVTVATNEKLFF.